This T cell receptor beta chain is drawn from a study of T-cell memory formation after mild COVID-19. The overall study: TCR clusters were mostly confined to one donor each. Findings and caveats of the study: A second wave of clones peaked on day 37, and their SARS-CoV-2 specificity went unconfirmed. Some SARS-CoV-2-responding clones were already detected in memory before infection. Clones that contracted from day 15 to 85 had balanced CD4/CD8; later expanders were CD4+ biased.

This clonotype turned up a few times. Antigen: not known. Germline loops: CDR1 SGDLS, CDR2 YYNGEE. CDR3 size: 18 residues. The trim removed 0 bases at V and 5 bases at J, leaving 10 bases unmatched. TCRdb independently ran MiXCR on the 5' RACE reads; one entry per CDR3 protein. In the table there are about 350,000 distinct CDR3 sequences, roughly an eighth of which are singletons. The receptor comes from a man younger than 35 who had mild COVID-19 (a few samples of this study predate the infection). Cell type and time point are not known. Sequenced material: PBMCs or a T cell subset sorted from them (not recorded which). This rearrangement joins TRBV9 to TRBJ2-2; TRBD2 matches at 10 bases. The chain's CDR3 is CASSVDPLAGIITGELFF. The CDR3 bases are TGTGCCAGCAGCGTAGACCCACTAGCGGGGATAATAACCGGGGAGCTGTTTTTT.